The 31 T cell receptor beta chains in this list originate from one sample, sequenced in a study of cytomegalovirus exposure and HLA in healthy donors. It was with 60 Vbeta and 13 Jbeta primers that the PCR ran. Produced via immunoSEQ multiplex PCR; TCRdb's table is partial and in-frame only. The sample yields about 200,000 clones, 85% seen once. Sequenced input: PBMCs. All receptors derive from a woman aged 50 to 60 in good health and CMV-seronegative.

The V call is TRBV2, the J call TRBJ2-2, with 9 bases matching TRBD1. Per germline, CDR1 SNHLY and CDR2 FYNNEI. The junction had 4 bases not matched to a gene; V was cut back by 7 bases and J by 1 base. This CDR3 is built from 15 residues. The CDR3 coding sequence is TGTGCCAGCAAGGGGGGACAGGGGAACACCGGGGAGCTGTTTTTT. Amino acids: CASKGGQGNTGELFF.

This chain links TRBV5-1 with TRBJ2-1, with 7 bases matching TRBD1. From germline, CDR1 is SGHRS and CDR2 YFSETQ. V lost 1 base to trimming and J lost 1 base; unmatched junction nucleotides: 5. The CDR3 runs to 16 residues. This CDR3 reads CASSLQDRTSYNEQFF. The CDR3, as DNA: TGCGCCAGCAGCTTGCAGGACAGGACGTCCTACAATGAGCAGTTCTTC.

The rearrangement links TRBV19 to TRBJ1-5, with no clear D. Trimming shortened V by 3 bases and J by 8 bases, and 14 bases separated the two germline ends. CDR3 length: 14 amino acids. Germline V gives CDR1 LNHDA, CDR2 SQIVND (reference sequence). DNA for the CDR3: TGTGCCAGTAGTATCATCGTCAGGTTGGAGCCCCAGCATTTT. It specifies CASSIIVRLEPQHF.

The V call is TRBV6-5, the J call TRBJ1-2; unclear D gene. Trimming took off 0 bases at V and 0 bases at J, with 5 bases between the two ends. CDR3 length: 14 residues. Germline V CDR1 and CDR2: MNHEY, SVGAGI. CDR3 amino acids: CASSYSSANYGYTF. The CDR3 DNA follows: TGTGCCAGCAGTTACTCAAGCGCTAACTATGGCTACACCTTC.

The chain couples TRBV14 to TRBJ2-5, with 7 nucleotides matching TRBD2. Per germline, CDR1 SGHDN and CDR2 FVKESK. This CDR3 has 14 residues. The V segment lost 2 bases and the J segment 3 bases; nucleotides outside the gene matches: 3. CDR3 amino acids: CASSQWGGEETQYF. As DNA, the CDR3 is TGTGCCAGCAGCCAATGGGGGGGAGAAGAGACCCAGTACTTC.

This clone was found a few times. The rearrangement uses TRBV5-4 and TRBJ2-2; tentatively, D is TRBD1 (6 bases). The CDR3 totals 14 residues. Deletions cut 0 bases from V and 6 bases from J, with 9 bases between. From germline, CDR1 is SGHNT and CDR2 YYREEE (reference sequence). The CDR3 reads CASSLGQVPGELFF. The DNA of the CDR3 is TGTGCCAGCAGCTTGGGACAGGTCCCCGGGGAGCTGTTTTTT.

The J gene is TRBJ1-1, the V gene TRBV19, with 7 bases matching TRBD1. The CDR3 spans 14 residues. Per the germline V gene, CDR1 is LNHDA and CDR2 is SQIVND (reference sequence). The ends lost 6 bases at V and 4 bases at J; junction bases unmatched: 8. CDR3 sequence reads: CASRRQGFSTEAFF. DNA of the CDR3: TGTGCCAGTAGGCGACAGGGATTCTCCACTGAAGCTTTCTTT.

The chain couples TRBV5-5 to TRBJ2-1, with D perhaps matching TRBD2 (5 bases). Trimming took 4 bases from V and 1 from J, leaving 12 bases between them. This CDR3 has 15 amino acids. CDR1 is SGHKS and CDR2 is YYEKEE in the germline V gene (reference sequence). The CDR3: CASSPWTGSYNEQFF. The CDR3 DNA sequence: TGTGCCAGCAGCCCTTGGACTGGGTCCTACAATGAGCAGTTCTTC.

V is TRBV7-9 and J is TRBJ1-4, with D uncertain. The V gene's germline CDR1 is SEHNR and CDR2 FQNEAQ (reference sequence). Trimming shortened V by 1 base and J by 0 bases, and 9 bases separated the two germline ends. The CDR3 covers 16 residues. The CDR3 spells CASSLGAGTTNEKLFF. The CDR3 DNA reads TGTGCCAGCAGCTTAGGGGCCGGCACAACTAATGAAAAACTGTTTTTT.

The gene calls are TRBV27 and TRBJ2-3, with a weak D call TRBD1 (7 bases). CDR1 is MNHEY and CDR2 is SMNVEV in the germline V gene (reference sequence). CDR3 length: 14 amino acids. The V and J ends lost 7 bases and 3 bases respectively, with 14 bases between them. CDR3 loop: CASTEGAGTDTQYF. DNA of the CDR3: TGTGCCAGCACGGAGGGGGCAGGGACAGATACGCAGTATTTT.

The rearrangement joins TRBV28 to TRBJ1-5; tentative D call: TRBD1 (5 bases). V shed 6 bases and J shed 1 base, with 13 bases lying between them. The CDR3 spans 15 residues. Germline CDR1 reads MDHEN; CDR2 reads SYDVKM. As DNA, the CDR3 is TGTGCCAGCAGGGTGGGGGGAAGGAGCAATCAGCCCCAGCATTTT. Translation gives CASRVGGRSNQPQHF.

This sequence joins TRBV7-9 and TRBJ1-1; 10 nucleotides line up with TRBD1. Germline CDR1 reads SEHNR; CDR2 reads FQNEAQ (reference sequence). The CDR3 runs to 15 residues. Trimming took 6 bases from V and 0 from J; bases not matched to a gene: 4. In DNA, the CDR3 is TGTGCCAGCAGTGACAGGGGGCAAATGAACACTGAAGCTTTCTTT. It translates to CASSDRGQMNTEAFF.

The CDR3 loop reads CASSSGLELYEQYF. For the CDR3, the DNA is TGTGCCAGCAGTTCGGGACTGGAACTTTACGAGCAGTACTTC. This chain links TRBV27 with TRBJ2-7; weak D call: TRBD2 (6 bases). Trimming shortened V by 4 bases and J by 4 bases, and 14 bases separated the two germline ends. This CDR3 has 14 residues. Germline V gives CDR1 MNHEY, CDR2 SMNVEV (reference sequence).

The CDR3 nucleotides are TGTGCCAGCATCTCCACCCTCGGACAGGGACGCACCTACGAGCAGTACTTC. This gives the protein CASISTLGQGRTYEQYF. The gene calls are TRBV28 and TRBJ2-7; 8 nucleotides align to TRBD1. The CDR3 sequence is 17 residues long. V dropped 7 bases and J dropped 2; count of bases not matched to a gene: 16. Per germline, CDR1 MDHEN and CDR2 SYDVKM.

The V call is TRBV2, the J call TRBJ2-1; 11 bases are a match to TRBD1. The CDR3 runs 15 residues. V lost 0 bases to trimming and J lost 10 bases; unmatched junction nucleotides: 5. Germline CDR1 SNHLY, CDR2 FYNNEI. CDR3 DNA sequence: TGTGCCAGCAGTGAAGCTGGACAGGGGGCTGGGGAGCAGTTCTTC. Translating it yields CASSEAGQGAGEQFF.

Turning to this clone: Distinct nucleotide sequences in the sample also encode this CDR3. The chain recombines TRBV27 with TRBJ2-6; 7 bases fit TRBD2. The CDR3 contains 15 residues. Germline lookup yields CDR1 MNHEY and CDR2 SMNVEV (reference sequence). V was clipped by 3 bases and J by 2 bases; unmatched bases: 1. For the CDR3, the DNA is TGTGCCAGCAGTTTGGGAGGGGCTGGGGCCAACGTCCTGACTTTC. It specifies CASSLGGAGANVLTF.

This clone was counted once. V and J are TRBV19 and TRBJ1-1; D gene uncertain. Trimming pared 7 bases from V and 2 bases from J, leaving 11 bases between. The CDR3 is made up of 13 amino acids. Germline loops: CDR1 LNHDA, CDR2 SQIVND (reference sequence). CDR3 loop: CASTTRYNTEAFF. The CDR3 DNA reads TGTGCCAGTACCACCAGGTACAACACTGAAGCTTTCTTT.

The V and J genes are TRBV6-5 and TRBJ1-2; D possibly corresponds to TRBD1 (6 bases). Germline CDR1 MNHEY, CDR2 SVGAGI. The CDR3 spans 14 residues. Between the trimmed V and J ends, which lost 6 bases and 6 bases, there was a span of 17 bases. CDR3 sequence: CASRGTGTYDGYTF. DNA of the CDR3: TGTGCCAGCAGGGGGACCGGGACATACGATGGCTACACCTTC.

In DNA form, the CDR3 reads TGTGCCAGCAGTTTGGGGCTTACAGTGTCCTACGAGCAGTACTTC. Translating it yields CASSLGLTVSYEQYF. The chain recombines TRBV27 with TRBJ2-7; maybe TRBD1 (5 bases). CDR1 and CDR2 from the germline V gene are MNHEY and SMNVEV (reference sequence). Trimming left V 3 bases short and J 1 base short, with 13 bases between. The CDR3 runs 15 residues.

DNA for the CDR3: TGTGCCAGTACAGGATACGAGCAGTACTTC. Encoded protein: CASTGYEQYF. The chain is built from TRBV6-1 and TRBJ2-7; D is perhaps TRBD1 (5 bases). Germline CDR1 and CDR2: MNHNS and SASEGT. V was shortened by 9 bases and J by 4 bases, with 7 bases between the two germline ends. The CDR3 extends over 10 amino acids.

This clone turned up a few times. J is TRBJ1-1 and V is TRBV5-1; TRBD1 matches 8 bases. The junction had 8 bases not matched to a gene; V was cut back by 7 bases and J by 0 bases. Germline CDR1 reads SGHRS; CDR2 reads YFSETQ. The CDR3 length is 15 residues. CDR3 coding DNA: TGCGCCAGCCGCGCAGGGGGCGCAATGAACACTGAAGCTTTCTTT. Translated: CASRAGGAMNTEAFF.

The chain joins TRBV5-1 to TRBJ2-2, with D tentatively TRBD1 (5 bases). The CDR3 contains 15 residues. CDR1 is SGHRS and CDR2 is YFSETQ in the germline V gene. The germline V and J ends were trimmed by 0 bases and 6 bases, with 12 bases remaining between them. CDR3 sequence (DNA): TGCGCCAGCAGCTTGGGGCAGGGATGGGCCGGGGAGCTGTTTTTT. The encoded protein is CASSLGQGWAGELFF.

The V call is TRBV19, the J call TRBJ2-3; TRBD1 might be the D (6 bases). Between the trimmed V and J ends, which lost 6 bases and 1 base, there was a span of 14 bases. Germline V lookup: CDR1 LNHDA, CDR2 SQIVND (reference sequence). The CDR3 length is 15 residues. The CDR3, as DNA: TGTGCCAGTAGAGAAGGTCACAGGGGCACAGATACGCAGTATTTT. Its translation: CASREGHRGTDTQYF.

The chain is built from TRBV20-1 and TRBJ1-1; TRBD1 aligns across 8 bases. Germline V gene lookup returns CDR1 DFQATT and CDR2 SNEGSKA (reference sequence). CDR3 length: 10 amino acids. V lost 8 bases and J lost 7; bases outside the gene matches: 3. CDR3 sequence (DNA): TGCAGTACGGGGACAGGTGAAGCTTTCTTT. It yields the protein CSTGTGEAFF.

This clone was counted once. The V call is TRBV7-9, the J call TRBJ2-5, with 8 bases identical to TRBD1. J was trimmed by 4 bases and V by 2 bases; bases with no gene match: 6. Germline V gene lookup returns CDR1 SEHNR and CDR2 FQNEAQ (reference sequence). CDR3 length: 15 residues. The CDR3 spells CASSLWTGRGETQYF. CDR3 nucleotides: TGTGCCAGCAGCTTATGGACAGGGCGTGGAGAGACCCAGTACTTC.

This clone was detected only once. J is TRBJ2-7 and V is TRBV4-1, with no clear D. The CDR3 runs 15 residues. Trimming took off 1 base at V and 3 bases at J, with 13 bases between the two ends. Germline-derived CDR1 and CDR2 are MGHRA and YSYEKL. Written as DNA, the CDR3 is TGCGCCAGCAGCCAAGGGAGAGGTTCTCTCTACGAGCAGTACTTC. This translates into CASSQGRGSLYEQYF.

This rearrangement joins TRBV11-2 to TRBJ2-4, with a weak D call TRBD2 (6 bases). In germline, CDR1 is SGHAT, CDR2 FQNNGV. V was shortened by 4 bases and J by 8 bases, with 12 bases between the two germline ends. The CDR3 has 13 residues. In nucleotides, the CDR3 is TGTGCCAGCAGCTCCTGGGGGGAGGACATTCAGTACTTC. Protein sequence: CASSSWGEDIQYF.

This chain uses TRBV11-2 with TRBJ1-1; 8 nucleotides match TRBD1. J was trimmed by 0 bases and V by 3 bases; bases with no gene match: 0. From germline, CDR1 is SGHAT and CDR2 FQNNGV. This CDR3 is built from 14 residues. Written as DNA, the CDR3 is TGTGCCAGCAGCTTGGGACAGGTGAACACTGAAGCTTTCTTT. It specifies CASSLGQVNTEAFF. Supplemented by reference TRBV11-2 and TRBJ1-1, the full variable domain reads EAGVAQSPRYKIIEKRQSVAFWCNPISGHATLYWYQQILGQGPKLLIQFQNNGVVDDSQLPKDRFSAERLKGVDSTLKIQPAKLEDSAVYLCASSLGQVNTEAFFGQGTRLTVV.

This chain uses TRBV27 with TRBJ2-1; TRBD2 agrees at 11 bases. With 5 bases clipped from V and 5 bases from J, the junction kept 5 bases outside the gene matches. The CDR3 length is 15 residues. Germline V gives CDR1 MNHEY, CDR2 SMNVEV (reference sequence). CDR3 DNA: TGTGCCAGCAGTCTCATGACTAGCGGGAACAATGAGCAGTTCTTC. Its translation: CASSLMTSGNNEQFF.

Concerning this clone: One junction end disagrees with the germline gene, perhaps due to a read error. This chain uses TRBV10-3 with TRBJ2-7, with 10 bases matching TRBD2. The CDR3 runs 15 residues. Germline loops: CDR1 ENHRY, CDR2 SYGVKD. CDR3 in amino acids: CASIKIPSGSYGQYF. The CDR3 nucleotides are TGTGCGTCCATCAAGATTCCTAGCGGGAGTTACGGGCAGTACTTC.

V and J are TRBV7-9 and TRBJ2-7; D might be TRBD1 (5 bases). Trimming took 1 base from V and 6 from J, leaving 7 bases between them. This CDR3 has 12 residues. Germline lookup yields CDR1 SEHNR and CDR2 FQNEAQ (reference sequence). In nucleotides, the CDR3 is TGTGCCAGCAGCTTAGGGGGCAGCGAGCAGTACTTC. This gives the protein CASSLGGSEQYF.